The 2 T cell receptor beta chains given below trace back to one sample, sequenced in a study of T cells in localized non-small cell lung cancer (dated by TCRdb to 2020 to 2021). The library came from the immunoSEQ multiplex PCR assay. In TCRdb, the immuneACCESS table is reduced to in-frame sequences with V and J assigned. These tables do not hold every clone; where another copy was compared, an unresolved V gene accounts for under half, and the others remain unexplained. The sample data list fewer than 20,000 clones, and 75% to 90% of these were observed just once. The leading ten clones occupy 8.4% of the sample. The source material was peripheral blood, sampled before any cancer treatment. The origin of the receptors is a man aged 35-69 years with stage I lung adenocarcinoma.

This chain uses TRBV19 with TRBJ1-2, with 8 bases matching TRBD1. Germline V CDR1 and CDR2: LNHDA, SQIVND (reference sequence). J lost 4 bases, V lost 3 bases, and 7 bases had no gene match. This CDR3 spans 15 amino acids. CDR3 nucleotides: TGTGCCAGTAGTATGGAGGACAGGGACACCTATGGCTACACCTTC. Translation gives CASSMEDRDTYGYTF.

This chain joins TRBV29-1 and TRBJ1-4; 7 positions agree with TRBD1. Germline loops: CDR1 SQVTM, CDR2 ANQGSEA. The CDR3 runs 13 residues. CDR3 residues: CSAGQVYNEKLFF. The CDR3 DNA sequence: TGCAGTGCCGGACAGGTTTATAATGAAAAACTGTTTTTT. The variable domain in full, completed from reference TRBV29-1 and TRBJ1-4, reads SAVISQKPSRDICQRGTSLTIQCQVDSQVTMMFWYRQQPGQSLTLIATANQGSEATYESGFVIDKFPISRPNLTFSTLTVSNMSPEDSSIYLCSAGQVYNEKLFFGSGTQLSVL.